The 17 T cell receptor beta chains reported below all come from one sample, sequenced in a study of OX40 agonist ivuxolimab in advanced cancers. TCRdb keeps only in-frame clones here, not all; method: immunoSEQ multiplex PCR. Of some 76,000 clones detected, approximately 87% appear once; the ten largest clones hold 6.9%. The sample was CD4+ or CD8+ T cells sorted from blood, taken in a trial of the OX40 agonist ivuxolimab. The source is an adult with an advanced solid tumor such as melanoma, head and neck, liver or kidney cancer.

This chain links TRBV5-4 with TRBJ2-2; maybe TRBD1 (5 bases). The germline V gene has CDR1 SGHNT and CDR2 YYREEE (reference sequence). This CDR3 contains 14 residues. V shed 3 bases and J shed 4 bases, with 10 bases lying between them. The CDR3 region is CASSYFQGTGELFF. In DNA form, the CDR3 reads TGTGCCAGCAGCTACTTTCAGGGCACCGGGGAGCTGTTTTTT.

The V call is TRBV6-6, the J call TRBJ2-7, with TRBD2 matching 7 bases. Germline V gives CDR1 MNHNY, CDR2 SVGAGI (reference sequence). The CDR3 totals 14 residues. J gave up 4 bases and V 2 bases, and 5 bases lay outside the gene matches. In DNA form, the CDR3 reads TGTGCCAGCAGTTACGGGGGGGGGAAGTACGAGCAGTACTTC. The encoded protein is CASSYGGGKYEQYF.

The rearrangement uses TRBV27 and TRBJ1-1; possible D gene TRBD1, 6 bases. Germline values: CDR1 MNHEY, CDR2 SMNVEV (reference sequence). This CDR3 has 18 amino acids. The V gene lost 8 bases and the J gene lost 1 base, with 26 bases spanning the gap. The CDR3 here is CASWGTGALETGNTEAFF. CDR3 in DNA: TGTGCCAGCTGGGGAACGGGGGCCCTAGAGACGGGGAACACTGAAGCTTTCTTT.

In its sample, this clone was seen once. The V and J genes are TRBV7-9 and TRBJ2-3; 10 bases fit TRBD2. Germline trimming cut 3 bases from V and 6 bases from J; bases unmatched to any gene: 9. This CDR3 contains 16 residues. Germline-derived CDR1 and CDR2 are SEHNR and FQNEAQ (reference sequence). The CDR3 region is CASSLSGAGGLDTQYF. CDR3 bases: TGTGCCAGCAGCTTGAGTGGAGCGGGGGGGCTGGATACGCAGTATTTT. The entire variable domain, with the rest obtained from reference TRBV7-9 and TRBJ2-3, is as follows: DTGVSQNPRHKITKRGQNVTFRCDPISEHNRLYWYRQTLGQGPEFLTYFQNEAQLEKSRLLSDRFSAERPKGSFSTLEIQRTEQGDSAMYLCASSLSGAGGLDTQYFGPGTRLTVL.

The chain combines TRBV10-3 with TRBJ2-7; 7 bases line up with TRBD1. This CDR3 has 16 residues. Germline values: CDR1 ENHRY, CDR2 SYGVKD. The V and J ends lost 3 bases and 2 bases, in that order; junction bases with no gene match: 10. The CDR3 DNA is TGTGCCATCAGTGACCCAGACAGGGTTGGAACCTACGAGCAGTACTTC. Translating it yields CAISDPDRVGTYEQYF.

J is TRBJ2-2 and V is TRBV7-6, with 8 bases aligning to TRBD1. Germline CDR1 SGHVS, CDR2 FNYEAQ. Trimming at V came to 1 base and at J to 5 bases, leaving 9 bases not matched to a gene. This CDR3 has 17 amino acids. The CDR3 nucleotides read TGTGCCAGCAGCTTAGGCCGGGACAGGTGGTTAACCGGGGAGCTGTTTTTT. Its protein is CASSLGRDRWLTGELFF.

This sequence joins TRBV5-1 and TRBJ2-5, with 10 bases lining up with TRBD2. The assigned J gene may be wrong: the sequence end matches TRBJ2-7 better. This CDR3 is built from 15 residues. CDR1 and CDR2 from the germline V gene are SGHRS and YFSETQ. The CDR3 nucleotides read TGCGCCAGCAAACAGGGGACTAGCGATTACTACGAGCAGTACTTC. This encodes CASKQGTSDYYEQYF.

The rearrangement uses TRBV5-4 and TRBJ2-5; D perhaps matches TRBD2 (5 bases). V shed 5 bases and J shed 5 bases, with 13 bases lying between them. Germline V CDR1 and CDR2: SGHNT, YYREEE (reference sequence). CDR3 length: 13 amino acids. The CDR3 DNA sequence: TGTGCCAGCAGTTACAAAGGCGGGGAGACCCAGTACTTC. Protein: CASSYKGGETQYF.

The chain combines TRBV23-1 with TRBJ2-7; 9 bases agree with TRBD1. TRBV23-1 is an ORF; its function is uncertain. The CDR3 extends over 15 amino acids. V lost 4 bases to trimming and J lost 2 bases; unmatched junction nucleotides: 6. The CDR3 here is CASSPGGTGPYEQYF. The CDR3 DNA reads TGCGCCAGCAGTCCCGGGGGGACAGGGCCCTACGAGCAGTACTTC.

The table lists this clone with a count of one. V usage is TRBV9 and J usage is TRBJ1-4; a possible D gene is TRBD1 (5 bases). CDR1 and CDR2 (germline): SGDLS, YYNGEE. V lost 8 bases, J lost 4 bases, and 18 bases lay in between. The CDR3 has 15 amino acids. CDR3 DNA: TGTGCCAGTGATCGGACGGGGCGAGGTAATGAAAAACTGTTTTTT. Translating it yields CASDRTGRGNEKLFF.

A note on this clone: Other DNA sequences from this sample encode an identical CDR3 as well. The chain carries TRBV18 and TRBJ1-1; D gene ambiguous. The V end lost 2 bases, the J end lost 0 bases, and 4 bases lay between the germline ends. Germline V gene data show CDR1 as KGHSH and CDR2 as LQKENI. This CDR3 is built from 13 residues. CDR3 nucleotides: TGTGCCAGCTCACCAGGTATGAACACTGAAGCTTTCTTT. This encodes CASSPGMNTEAFF.

The J gene is TRBJ1-3, the V gene TRBV6-5; weak D call: TRBD1 (5 bases). Trimming removed 4 bases at V and 8 bases at J, with 15 bases between. The CDR3 is 14 residues long. CDR1 and CDR2 (germline): MNHEY, SVGAGI. In DNA, the CDR3 is TGTGCCAGCAGTTCTTCCGGGACGGCGGACACCATATATTTT. Translation gives CASSSSGTADTIYF.

This clone was detected only a few times. The chain recombines TRBV7-2 with TRBJ2-1; 8 bases agree with TRBD2. CDR1 and CDR2 (germline): SGHTA, FQGNSA. CDR3 length: 13 amino acids. V lost 8 bases and J lost 1; bases outside the gene matches: 1. CDR3 bases: TGTGCCAGCGGGACTAGATCCTACAATGAGCAGTTCTTC. This gives the protein CASGTRSYNEQFF. Full variable domain (remainder filled in from reference TRBV7-2 and TRBJ2-1): GAGVSQSPSNKVTEKGKDVELRCDPISGHTALYWYRQSLGQGLEFLIYFQGNSAPDKSGLPSDRFSAERTGGSVSTLTIQRTQQEDSAVYLCASGTRSYNEQFFGPGTRLTVL.

This clone was detected once. V and J are TRBV27 and TRBJ1-2; 8 bases fit TRBD1. The ends lost 3 bases at V and 6 bases at J; junction bases unmatched: 3. The CDR3 is 13 amino acids. Looked up from germline, CDR1 is MNHEY and CDR2 is SMNVEV (reference sequence). As DNA, the CDR3 is TGTGCCAGCAGTTTGGACAGGGAACATGGCTACACCTTC. Its protein product is CASSLDREHGYTF.

The chain joins TRBV19 to TRBJ2-1; TRBD2 agrees at 13 bases. Germline CDR1 is LNHDA and CDR2 is SQIVND (reference sequence). With 5 bases clipped from V and 9 bases from J, the junction kept 13 bases outside the gene matches. This CDR3 contains 17 residues. The CDR3 reads CASSLSPGLAGDREQFF. CDR3 coding DNA: TGTGCCAGTAGTCTATCCCCCGGACTAGCGGGAGATCGTGAGCAGTTCTTC.

The chain links TRBV11-2 to TRBJ2-1; 10 bases fit TRBD1. Germline CDR1 and CDR2: SGHAT and FQNNGV. There are 14 residues in the CDR3. V was clipped by 6 bases and J by 9 bases; unmatched bases: 8. CDR3 residues: CASSPGQGFSEQFF. The CDR3 nucleotides read TGTGCCAGCAGTCCGGGACAGGGGTTCAGTGAGCAGTTCTTC.

In its sample, this clone was seen a few times. The chain couples TRBV7-2 to TRBJ2-5, with TRBD1 matching 9 bases. The V and J ends lost 5 bases and 5 bases, in that order; junction bases with no gene match: 9. The length of the CDR3 is 15 residues. Germline CDR1 is SGHTA and CDR2 is FQGNSA. CDR3: CASSLEDRGWETQYF. In DNA form, the CDR3 reads TGTGCCAGCAGCCTAGAGGACAGGGGTTGGGAGACCCAGTACTTC. Together with reference TRBV7-2 and TRBJ2-5, the CDR3 gives the full variable domain: GAGVSQSPSNKVTEKGKDVELRCDPISGHTALYWYRQSLGQGLEFLIYFQGNSAPDKSGLPSDRFSAERTGGSVSTLTIQRTQQEDSAVYLCASSLEDRGWETQYFGPGTRLLVL.